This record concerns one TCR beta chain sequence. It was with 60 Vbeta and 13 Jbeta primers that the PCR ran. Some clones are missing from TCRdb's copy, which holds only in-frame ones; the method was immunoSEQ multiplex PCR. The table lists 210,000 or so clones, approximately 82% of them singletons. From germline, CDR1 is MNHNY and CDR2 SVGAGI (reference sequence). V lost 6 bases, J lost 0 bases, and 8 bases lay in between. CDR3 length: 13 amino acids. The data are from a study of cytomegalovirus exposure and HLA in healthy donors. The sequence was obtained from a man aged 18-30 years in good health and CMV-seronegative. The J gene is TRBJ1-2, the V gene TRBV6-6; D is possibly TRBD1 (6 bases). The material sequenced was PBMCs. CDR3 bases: TGTGCCAGCAGGGCAGGGGCTAACTATGGCTACACCTTC. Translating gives CASRAGANYGYTF.